Below, one TCR beta chain is given with its context. Its cognate antigen has yet to be identified. There are no base qualities to consult, and no much larger clone falls within one base. The data were obtained in a study of blood T cell repertoires in COVID-19 (dated by TCRdb to about 2020). Looking at the study overall: Samples from collaborators originated in the United States, Italy and Spain and spanned both the acute and convalescent phases of COVID-19. The prospective study material was composed of cDNA or gDNA derived from T cells, B-cell-depleted T cells, or PBMCs. Where HLA class I and class II types were available, the types were taken from metadata supplied by the sample provider, not from assay-based typing. Deeply sampled blood TCRbeta repertoires from subjects exposed to, actively infected with, or recovered from COVID-19 were included in the dataset. Samples were obtained from the ongoing ImmuneRACE study (first 160 participants) and from some 1,200 subjects provided by 6 global collaborators. Nearly every sample came with metadata listing a de-identified subject ID, COVID-19 status, age in years and sex. The repertoires were made available in a free public database intended to serve as a resource for research on the immune response to SARS-CoV-2. Study-wide findings and limitations: The amount of clinical and demographic metadata varied by source and participant and was provided uncurated.

Participants in the prospective study were enrolled through a virtual design, were aged roughly 18 to 100 years, and lived in fewer than 30 United States geographic areas. Cohort assignment in the prospective study relied on participant-reported clinical history from a screening survey and a study questionnaire. Exposed participants were defined as having been in contact with someone with a PCR-confirmed or clinician-diagnosed COVID-19 case within 2 weeks of study entry. Mobile phlebotomists in the prospective study collected whole blood, serum and a nasopharyngeal or oropharyngeal swab from every participant. Over an approximately two-month period, participants in the prospective study had the option of providing additional blood draws and questionnaires. Before DNA extraction, prospective study blood samples were shipped either frozen or at room temperature. TCRbeta CDR3 regions were amplified from genomic DNA by means of the immunoSEQ Assay, a bias-controlled multiplex PCR. The paper's data handling went like this. The number of nucleated cells in each sample was estimated by amplification of reference gene primers within the assay. Sequence reads were collapsed and filtered to measure the absolute abundance of every unique TCRbeta CDR3 rearrangement. For each sample, productive Simpson clonality was calculated as the square root of Simpson's diversity index over productive rearrangements. TCRdb stores this immuneACCESS table with in-frame sequences only. Part of the clones is absent; in the studies checked, under half of the shortfall reflects unresolved V genes, and no reason is known for the rest. V and J calls and clone size are given by that table; D and trimming were obtained from the DNA. The sample data list almost 350,000 clones, and about 88% of these were observed just once. The top ten clones comprise under 1.2% of the sample.

CDR1 and CDR2 are read off the germline V gene (reference sequence) as SGHAT and FQDESV. Relative to germline, V is 4 bases shorter and J is 12 bases shorter, with 19 bases between their ends. The CDR3 has 13 amino acids, counting the end cysteine and phenylalanine. The sequence is cut down to CDR3 DNA, 39 bases in frame from base 1. The sequencing sample was made of PBMCs or T cells enriched from blood (not recorded which). The sequence was obtained from a woman aged 25 to 39 who had been exposed to COVID-19. The rearrangement joined TRBV11-1 to TRBJ2-7, and perhaps TRBD1 as D gene, on 6 matching bases. The CDR3 reads CASSSQEGTGLYF. The DNA reads as follows: TGTGCCAGCAGCTCGCAAGAAGGTACAGGGCTGTACTTC.